Listed here are 10 T cell receptor beta chains from one sample, sequenced in a study of T cell changes during pregnancy in multiple sclerosis. Clones were sequenced by immunoSEQ multiplex PCR, and TCRdb holds only the in-frame ones, with some missing. Here the sample spans about 36,000 clones, around 91% being singletons. Source: CD8+ T cells from peripheral blood mononuclear cells, taken in the third trimester of pregnancy. The receptors here all came from a female donor with multiple sclerosis, enrolled in a pregnancy study.

The chain recombines TRBV6-5 with TRBJ2-7; a weak D match, TRBD2 (6 bases). CDR1 is MNHEY and CDR2 is SVGAGI in the germline V gene. This CDR3 has 13 residues. Trimming took off 5 bases at V and 2 bases at J, with 10 bases between the two ends. The CDR3 DNA reads as TGTGCCAGCAGTCTAGCGAGTACCTACGAGCAGTACTTC. Residues: CASSLASTYEQYF.

Relative to its sample, this clone is medium-sized. V is TRBV11-2 and J is TRBJ1-3; D remains unclear. Trimming cost V 5 bases and J 3 bases, with 14 bases left between them. The germline V gene encodes CDR1 SGHAT and CDR2 FQNNGV. CDR3 length: 15 amino acids. In nucleotides, the CDR3 is TGTGCCAGCAGCACCCCGGGTGGGTTTGGAAACACCATATATTTT. Translated: CASSTPGGFGNTIYF.

The chain couples TRBV5-4 to TRBJ1-1; 7 bases fit TRBD1. The CDR3 is 17 residues long. The germline gives CDR1 SGHNT, CDR2 YYREEE (reference sequence). With V trimmed by 4 bases and J by 0 bases, 12 bases remained unmatched. The CDR3, as DNA: TGTGCCAGCAGCCAGGGACCGGGACAGAAAATGAACACTGAAGCTTTCTTT. The encoded protein is CASSQGPGQKMNTEAFF.

The chain recombines TRBV9 with TRBJ2-7, with D perhaps TRBD2 (6 bases). V was shortened by 4 bases and J by 0 bases, with 14 bases between the two germline ends. The germline V gene has CDR1 SGDLS and CDR2 YYNGEE. The CDR3 consists of 15 residues. The CDR3 region is CASSPEGAGSYEQYF. The CDR3 nucleotides read TGTGCCAGCAGCCCGGAGGGAGCGGGCTCCTACGAGCAGTACTTC.

The V gene is TRBV9, the J gene TRBJ1-2; 7 bases match TRBD1. V shed 0 bases and J 0 bases; nucleotides not matched to a gene: 11. Germline assignment: CDR1 SGDLS and CDR2 YYNGEE. The CDR3 extends over 18 amino acids. CDR3 protein: CASSVGTGALPSNYGYTF. The CDR3 DNA reads as TGTGCCAGCAGCGTAGGAACAGGGGCCTTGCCTTCTAACTATGGCTACACCTTC.

The chain employs TRBV27 and TRBJ2-1, with 14 bases lining up with TRBD2. In germline, CDR1 is MNHEY, CDR2 SMNVEV (reference sequence). J lost 7 bases, V lost 4 bases, and 3 bases had no gene match. This CDR3 is built from 15 residues. This CDR3 reads CASSSGTSGRNEQFF. The DNA of the CDR3 is TGTGCCAGCAGTTCCGGGACTAGCGGGAGAAATGAGCAGTTCTTC.

The genes are TRBV6-5 and TRBJ2-2; D not resolved. V was clipped by 4 bases and J by 3 bases, with 12 bases between them. The CDR3 runs 15 residues. CDR1 and CDR2 from the germline V gene are MNHEY and SVGAGI. The CDR3 is CASSLRVEYTGELFF. CDR3 DNA sequence: TGTGCCAGCAGTTTAAGAGTGGAGTACACCGGGGAGCTGTTTTTT.

V is TRBV27 and J is TRBJ2-7; the match to TRBD2 covers 11 bases. V dropped 7 bases and J dropped 4; count of bases not matched to a gene: 12. The CDR3 has 16 residues. Germline V gene data show CDR1 as MNHEY and CDR2 as SMNVEV (reference sequence). CDR3 sequence reads: CASTSASGRILYEQYF. CDR3 DNA: TGTGCCAGCACTTCCGCTAGCGGGAGGATATTATACGAGCAGTACTTC.

The V and J genes are TRBV9 and TRBJ2-7, with TRBD1 matching 7 bases. Trimming took 0 bases from V and 0 from J; bases not matched to a gene: 6. The CDR3 consists of 16 residues. The germline CDR1 and CDR2 sequences are SGDLS and YYNGEE. The CDR3 sequence: CASSVEGGLPSYEQYF. The CDR3 DNA sequence: TGTGCCAGCAGCGTAGAAGGGGGCCTACCCTCCTACGAGCAGTACTTC.

This clone was found a few times. This chain links TRBV9 with TRBJ1-1; 7 bases fit TRBD1. CDR1 and CDR2 from the germline V gene are SGDLS and YYNGEE. The junction had 5 bases not matched to a gene; V was cut back by 2 bases and J by 7 bases. The CDR3 runs to 13 residues. CDR3 sequence: CASSVDRDVEAFF. The CDR3, as DNA: TGTGCCAGCAGCGTCGACAGGGATGTTGAAGCTTTCTTT.